This T cell receptor (beta chain) was sequenced for a study of post-analysis software for immune sequencing data. Study-level findings and limits: Elevated frequency relative to controls characterized roughly five TRBV segments in patients, TRBV5-6, TRBV5-1 and TRBV20-1 among them.

Germline CDR1 MDHEN, CDR2 SYDVKM. This CDR3 comprises 19 residues. Unmatched junction bases numbered 18, after V lost 4 bases and J lost 4 bases. This clonotype was detected only a few times. Antigen: not known. TCR beta cDNA libraries had unique molecular identifiers. TCRdb fed the PCR reads into MiXCR, producing one record per CDR3 protein. The sample shows roughly 700,000 distinct CDR3 sequences, roughly 30% of them seen only once. The source material was blood. This sequence joins TRBV28 and TRBJ2-3; TRBD2 matches 9 bases. This TCR derives from a girl between 10 and 17 years old with multiple sclerosis. The CDR3 bases are TGTGCCAGCAGTTCCCGATCCCCGAGTAGCGGGGGATTCGCAGATACGCAGTATTTT. Translating it yields CASSSRSPSSGGFADTQYF. The whole variable domain, filled in from reference TRBV28 and TRBJ2-3, reads DVKVTQSSRYLVKRTGEKVFLECVQDMDHENMFWYRQDPGLGLRLIYFSYDVKMKEKGDIPEGYSVSREKKERFSLILESASTNQTSMYLCASSSRSPSSGGFADTQYFGPGTRLTVL.